A single sample is the source of the 2 T cell receptor beta chains below, sequenced in a study of T cells in Graves' hyperthyroidism and ophthalmopathy (dated by TCRdb to between 2019 and 2020). Libraries were built with multiplex PCR. TCRdb names Illumina HiSeq 2000 as the instrument used. The TCR beta CDR3 regions were amplified from RNA transcripts. The first round of RT-PCR for the TCR CDR3 was performed with the HTBI primer set and the Qiagen OneStep RT-PCR kit. Clones were called with MiXCR by TCRdb after fastp trimmed the public reads at Q25, and only in-frame beta chains were retained. CDR3 protein sequences are deduplicated, and each keeps its most common genes and DNA. The sample table lists about 560,000 distinct CDR3 sequences, over 15% of them with a count of one. Around a sixth of the sample belongs to the ten largest clones. The sequenced sample consisted of blood. Receptors originate from a woman between 18 and 29 years old with Graves' hyperthyroidism.

This clonotype was seen repeatedly, ten times or more. This sequence joins TRBV28 and TRBJ2-1; tentative D call: TRBD1 (5 bases). The CDR3 runs to 14 residues. With 7 bases removed from V and 1 base from J, the gap between germline ends came to 11 bases. Germline loops: CDR1 MDHEN, CDR2 SYDVKM. The CDR3 bases are TGTGCCAGCACCACAGACAGATCCTACAATGAGCAGTTCTTC. It yields the protein CASTTDRSYNEQFF.

The V and J genes are TRBV9 and TRBJ2-1, with D unclear. The germline V gene has CDR1 SGDLS and CDR2 YYNGEE. V lost 0 bases, J lost 6 bases, and 16 bases lay in between. This CDR3 contains 16 residues. Here the CDR3 DNA reads TGTGCCAGCAGCGTAGGCTGGGCGAGGCGACCCAATGAGCAGTTCTTC. This sequence encodes CASSVGWARRPNEQFF. Combining the CDR3 with reference TRBV9 and TRBJ2-1 gives the whole variable domain DSGVTQTPKHLITATGQRVTLRCSPRSGDLSVYWYQQSLDQGLQFLIQYYNGEERAKGNILERFSAQQFPDLHSELNLSSLELGDSALYFCASSVGWARRPNEQFFGPGTRLTVL.